This paragraph covers one TCR beta chain sequence. Per the study methods: Amplified reference gene primers provided the basis for estimating nucleated cell counts. Assay used: immunoSEQ multiplex PCR; TCRdb lists only in-frame clones, some missing. That table is the source of V, J and clone size, and D and trimming were worked out from the DNA. The data show 200,000 to 250,000 clones, 87% seen once. The data derive from a study of blood T cell repertoires in COVID-19. The CDR3 sequence is 15 residues long. Trimming removed 1 base from V and 2 bases from J, with 9 bases in between. Per germline, CDR1 LNHDA and CDR2 SQIVND (reference sequence).

This chain uses TRBV19 with TRBJ1-5; D is unclear. The TCR comes from a man aged 25 to 40 who had recovered from COVID-19. Sample: PBMCs or T cells enriched from blood (not recorded which). CDR3 sequence: CASSIGQVGNQPQHF. CDR3 in DNA: TGTGCCAGTAGTATAGGTCAGGTAGGCAATCAGCCCCAGCATTTT.